These T cell receptor beta chains were read from a single sample in a study of shared clonotypes between healthy human individuals. TCRdb's copy holds only in-frame clones and misses some; the assay was immunoSEQ multiplex PCR. The sample lists about 2.3 million clones; roughly 90% were seen once. The sequenced sample was naive CD4+ T cells from PBMCs. These TCRs come from a man between 18 and 35 years old in good health. Some clones in this sample may be carry-over from other donors' samples. Each CDR3 is given with its conserved first and last residue. A D gene is named only where the DNA matches it firmly. Rows may omit the clone size; those that give it use once, few, many or a size class.

D: NA; V: TRBV6-5; J: TRBJ2-4; size: NA; CDR3: CASSYSRLAAQYF; DNA: TGTGCCAGCAGTTACTCTAGGCTGGCCGCTCAGTACTTC
D: NA; V: TRBV19; J: TRBJ1-5; size: NA; CDR3: CASSVLSNQPQHF; DNA: TGTGCCAGTAGTGTTTTGAGCAATCAGCCCCAGCATTTT
D: NA; V: TRBV28; J: TRBJ2-1; size: NA; CDR3: CASSPFWRQGDEQFF; DNA: TGTGCCAGCAGTCCTTTCTGGAGGCAGGGCGATGAGCAGTTCTTC
D: TRBD1; V: TRBV6-5; J: TRBJ2-3; size: NA; CDR3: CASSRRQGGADTQYF; DNA: TGTGCCAGCAGTCGACGACAGGGTGGCGCAGATACGCAGTATTTT
D: NA; V: TRBV28; J: TRBJ1-2; size: NA; CDR3: CASIPHRQAPYTF; DNA: TGTGCCAGCATCCCCCACCGACAGGCACCCTACACCTTC
D: NA; V: TRBV28; J: TRBJ1-5; size: NA; CDR3: CASSFRDTKNNQPQHF; DNA: TGTGCCAGCAGTTTCCGGGACACAAAAAACAATCAGCCCCAGCATTTT
D: NA; V: TRBV4-3; J: TRBJ2-5; size: NA; CDR3: CASSPSGLQETQYF; DNA: TGCGCCAGCAGCCCATCGGGACTCCAGGAGACCCAGTACTTC
D: TRBD1; V: TRBV7-2; J: TRBJ2-2; size: NA; CDR3: CASSLFGQGSAGELFF; DNA: TGTGCCAGCAGCTTATTTGGACAGGGTAGCGCCGGGGAGCTGTTTTTT
D: TRBD2; V: TRBV28; J: TRBJ2-1; size: NA; CDR3: CASRNGGLAGGNEQFF; DNA: TGTGCCAGCAGAAATGGGGGACTAGCGGGAGGAAATGAGCAGTTCTTC
D: NA; V: TRBV4-1; J: TRBJ1-4; size: once; CDR3: CASSQFSGIIATNEKLFF; DNA: TGCGCCAGCAGCCAGTTCTCGGGGATCATTGCAACTAATGAAAAACTGTTTTTT
D: NA; V: TRBV6-1; J: TRBJ2-1; size: once; CDR3: CASRTIYNEQFF; DNA: TGTGCCAGTCGGACTATTTACAATGAGCAGTTCTTC
D: NA; V: TRBV28; J: TRBJ1-2; size: NA; CDR3: CASETSGIYGYTF; DNA: TGTGCCAGCGAGACCAGCGGGATCTATGGCTACACCTTC
D: NA; V: TRBV5-5; J: TRBJ2-1; size: once; CDR3: CASSRGNQGLLFENEQFF; DNA: TGTGCCAGCAGCCGGGGAAATCAGGGACTCTTGTTCGAGAATGAGCAGTTCTTC
D: TRBD1; V: TRBV28; J: TRBJ2-2; size: NA; CDR3: CASNRGGTGELFF; DNA: TGTGCCAGCAACAGGGGTGGTACCGGGGAGCTGTTTTTT
D: NA; V: TRBV11-3; J: TRBJ2-3; size: NA; CDR3: CASGFADTQYF; DNA: TGTGCCAGCGGATTCGCAGATACGCAGTATTTT
D: TRBD1; V: TRBV28; J: TRBJ1-5; size: NA; CDR3: CASSLTGQGDQPQHF; DNA: TGTGCCAGCAGTTTAACAGGACAGGGGGATCAGCCCCAGCATTTT
D: NA; V: TRBV2; J: TRBJ2-1; size: NA; CDR3: CASSATGGGHEQFF; DNA: TGTGCCAGCAGTGCCACGGGAGGGGGCCATGAGCAGTTCTTC
D: TRBD2; V: TRBV10-3; J: TRBJ2-7; size: NA; CDR3: CAISRLAGEGEQYF; DNA: TGTGCCATCAGCAGACTAGCGGGAGAGGGAGAGCAGTACTTC
D: TRBD2; V: TRBV5-4; J: TRBJ2-7; size: NA; CDR3: CASSLDGRAQQYF; DNA: TGTGCCAGCAGCTTGGACGGGAGGGCCCAGCAGTACTTC
D: NA; V: TRBV9; J: TRBJ2-5; size: NA; CDR3: CANSVAGTETQYF; DNA: TGTGCCAACAGCGTAGCCGGGACGGAGACCCAGTACTTC
D: NA; V: TRBV2; J: TRBJ1-2; size: NA; CDR3: CASSDLARGARGYTF; DNA: TGTGCCAGCAGTGATCTGGCCCGGGGGGCGCGGGGCTACACCTTC
D: NA; V: TRBV9; J: TRBJ2-1; size: NA; CDR3: CASSTHKGTLQFF; DNA: TGTGCCAGCAGCACCCATAAAGGGACTCTACAGTTCTTC
D: TRBD1; V: TRBV2; J: TRBJ2-2; size: NA; CDR3: CASRARTGGIGELFF; DNA: TGTGCCAGCAGGGCCCGGACAGGGGGAATCGGGGAGCTGTTTTTT
D: NA; V: TRBV5-4; J: TRBJ2-5; size: NA; CDR3: CASSLAGRVGETQYF; DNA: TGTGCCAGCAGCTTGGCCGGCAGGGTGGGGGAGACCCAGTACTTC
D: NA; V: TRBV6-6; J: TRBJ2-2; size: NA; CDR3: CASKTAGNTGELFF; DNA: TGTGCCAGCAAAACGGCAGGGAACACCGGGGAGCTGTTTTTT
D: TRBD2; V: TRBV29-1; J: TRBJ2-3; size: NA; CDR3: CSVEKPAGGFWTDTQYF; DNA: TGCAGCGTTGAAAAACCAGCGGGGGGGTTCTGGACAGATACGCAGTATTTT
D: NA; V: TRBV10-2; J: TRBJ2-7; size: NA; CDR3: CASIGGTAAYEQYF; DNA: TGCGCCAGCATTGGCGGGACCGCCGCCTACGAGCAGTACTTC
D: NA; V: TRBV19; J: TRBJ1-2; size: NA; CDR3: CASSIRDGLGYTF; DNA: TGTGCCAGTAGTATACGGGACGGCTTGGGCTACACCTTC
D: TRBD2; V: TRBV5-1; J: TRBJ2-1; size: NA; CDR3: CASSLRGLAGDNEQFF; DNA: TGCGCCAGCAGCCTACGGGGACTAGCGGGGGACAATGAGCAGTTCTTC
D: NA; V: TRBV18; J: TRBJ2-2; size: NA; CDR3: CASTPSRALFGELFF; DNA: TGTGCCAGCACCCCTTCCAGAGCCTTATTCGGGGAGCTGTTTTTT
D: NA; V: TRBV5-1; J: TRBJ1-2; size: NA; CDR3: CASSLAEQSGYTF; DNA: TGCGCCAGCAGCTTGGCCGAACAAAGTGGCTACACCTTC
D: TRBD2; V: TRBV6-4; J: TRBJ2-2; size: NA; CDR3: CASRRGEGLTGELFF; DNA: TGTGCCAGCCGGCGAGGGGAGGGCCTTACCGGGGAGCTGTTTTTT
D: TRBD2; V: TRBV7-3; J: TRBJ2-1; size: NA; CDR3: CASSLSSRLAVYNEQFF; DNA: TGTGCCAGCAGCTTAAGTAGTCGGCTAGCGGTATACAATGAGCAGTTCTTC
D: NA; V: TRBV5-1; J: TRBJ2-3; size: NA; CDR3: CASRGRRGLDTQYF; DNA: TGCGCCAGCAGGGGGAGACGGGGCTTGGATACGCAGTATTTT
D: NA; V: TRBV11-2; J: TRBJ2-7; size: NA; CDR3: CASSLGREYEQYF; DNA: TGTGCCAGCAGCTTAGGACGAGAGTACGAGCAGTACTTC
D: NA; V: TRBV27; J: TRBJ1-5; size: NA; CDR3: CASSDRLGGGPNQPQHF; DNA: TGTGCCAGCAGCGACCGCCTAGGGGGGGGCCCCAATCAGCCCCAGCATTTT
D: TRBD2; V: TRBV14; J: TRBJ2-1; size: NA; CDR3: CASKSGRDNEQFF; DNA: TGTGCCAGCAAAAGCGGGAGGGACAATGAGCAGTTCTTC